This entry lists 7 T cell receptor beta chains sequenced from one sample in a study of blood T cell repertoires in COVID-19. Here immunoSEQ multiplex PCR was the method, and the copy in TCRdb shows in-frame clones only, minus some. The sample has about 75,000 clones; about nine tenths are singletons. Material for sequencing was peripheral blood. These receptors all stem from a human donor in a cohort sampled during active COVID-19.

DNA for the CDR3: TGTGCCAGCAGTCCCCCGGGGGGTTGGTACCACGAGCAGTACTTC. Its translation: CASSPPGGWYHEQYF. V usage is TRBV28 and J usage is TRBJ2-7, with 7 bases that match TRBD2. The junction had 12 bases not matched to a gene; V was cut back by 5 bases and J by 5 bases. CDR1 is MDHEN and CDR2 is SYDVKM in the germline V gene. There are 15 residues in the CDR3.

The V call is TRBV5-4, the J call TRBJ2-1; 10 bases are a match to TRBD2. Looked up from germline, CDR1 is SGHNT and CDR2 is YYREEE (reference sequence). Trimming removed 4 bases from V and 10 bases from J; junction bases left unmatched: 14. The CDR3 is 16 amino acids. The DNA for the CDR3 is TGTGCCAGCAGCCCGGCCGGCGGACTAGCGGTCATGGAGCAGTTCTTC. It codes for CASSPAGGLAVMEQFF.

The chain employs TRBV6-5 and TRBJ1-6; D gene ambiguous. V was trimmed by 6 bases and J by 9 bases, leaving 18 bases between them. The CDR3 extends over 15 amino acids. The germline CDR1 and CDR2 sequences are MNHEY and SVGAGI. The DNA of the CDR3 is TGTGCCAGCAGCACCCGAGGGATCTTAGTTTCACCCCTCCACTTT. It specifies CASSTRGILVSPLHF.

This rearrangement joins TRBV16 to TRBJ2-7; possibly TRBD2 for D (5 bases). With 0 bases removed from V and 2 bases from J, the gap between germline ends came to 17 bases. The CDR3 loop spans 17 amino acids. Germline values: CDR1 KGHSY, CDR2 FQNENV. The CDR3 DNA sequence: TGTGCCAGCAGCCAATCCGTTTATCGGGGATTGGCCTACGAGCAGTACTTC. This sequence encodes CASSQSVYRGLAYEQYF. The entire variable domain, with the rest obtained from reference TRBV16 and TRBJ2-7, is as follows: GEEVAQTPKHLVRGEGQKAKLYCAPIKGHSYVFWYQQVLKNEFKFLISFQNENVFDETGMPKERFSAKCLPNSPCSLEIQATKLEDSAVYFCASSQSVYRGLAYEQYFGPGTRLTVT.

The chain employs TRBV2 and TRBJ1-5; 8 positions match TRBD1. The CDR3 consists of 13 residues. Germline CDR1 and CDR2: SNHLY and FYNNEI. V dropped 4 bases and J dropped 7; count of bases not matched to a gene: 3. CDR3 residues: CASSGTGGQPQHF. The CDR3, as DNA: TGTGCCAGCAGTGGAACAGGGGGACAGCCCCAGCATTTT.

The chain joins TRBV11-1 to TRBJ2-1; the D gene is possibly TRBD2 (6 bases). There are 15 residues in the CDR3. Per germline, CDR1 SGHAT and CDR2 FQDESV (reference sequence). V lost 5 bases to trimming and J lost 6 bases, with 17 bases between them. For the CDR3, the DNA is TGTGCCAGCAGCCCCGAAAAAATGGGGGGCAATGAGCAGTTCTTC. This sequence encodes CASSPEKMGGNEQFF.

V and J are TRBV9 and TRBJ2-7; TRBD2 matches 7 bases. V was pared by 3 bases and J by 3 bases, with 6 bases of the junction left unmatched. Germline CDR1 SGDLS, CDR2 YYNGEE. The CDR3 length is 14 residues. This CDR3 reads CASSADPGGYEQYF. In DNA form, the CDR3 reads TGTGCCAGCAGCGCAGATCCGGGAGGCTACGAGCAGTACTTC. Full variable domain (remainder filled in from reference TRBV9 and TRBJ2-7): DSGVTQTPKHLITATGQRVTLRCSPRSGDLSVYWYQQSLDQGLQFLIQYYNGEERAKGNILERFSAQQFPDLHSELNLSSLELGDSALYFCASSADPGGYEQYFGPGTRLTVT.